This T cell receptor (beta chain) was profiled in a study of blood T cell repertoires in COVID-19. The protocol was immunoSEQ multiplex PCR, while the TCRdb copy is restricted to in-frame clones and leaves out a portion. Among roughly 52,000 clones listed, approximately 91% were seen once. The germline V gene encodes CDR1 SGDLS and CDR2 YYNGEE. V was pared by 2 bases and J by 0 bases, with 7 bases of the junction left unmatched. The CDR3 runs 16 residues. The chain joins TRBV9 to TRBJ1-2, with TRBD1 matching 7 bases. The receptor comes from a man in his fifties or sixties with active COVID-19. The sequencing input was peripheral blood. The CDR3 sequence: CASSVTVGGPNYGYTF. CDR3 in DNA: TGTGCCAGCAGCGTGACTGTAGGGGGCCCTAACTATGGCTACACCTTC.